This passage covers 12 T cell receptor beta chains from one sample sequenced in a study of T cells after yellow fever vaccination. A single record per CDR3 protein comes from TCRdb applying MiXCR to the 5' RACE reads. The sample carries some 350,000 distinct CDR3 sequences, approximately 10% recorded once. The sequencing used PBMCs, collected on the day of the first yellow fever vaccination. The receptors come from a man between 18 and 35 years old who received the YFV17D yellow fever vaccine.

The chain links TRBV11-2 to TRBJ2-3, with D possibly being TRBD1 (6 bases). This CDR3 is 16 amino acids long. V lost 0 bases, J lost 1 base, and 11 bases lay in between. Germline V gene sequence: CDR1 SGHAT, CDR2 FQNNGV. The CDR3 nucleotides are TGTGCCAGCAGCTTAGAAGGCAGGGGAGGCACAGATACGCAGTATTTT. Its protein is CASSLEGRGGTDTQYF. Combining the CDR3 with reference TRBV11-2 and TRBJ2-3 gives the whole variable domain EAGVAQSPRYKIIEKRQSVAFWCNPISGHATLYWYQQILGQGPKLLIQFQNNGVVDDSQLPKDRFSAERLKGVDSTLKIQPAKLEDSAVYLCASSLEGRGGTDTQYFGPGTRLTVL.

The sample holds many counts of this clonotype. The CDR3 spells CASKKRAGPTNEKLFF. The CDR3 region has the DNA TGTGCCAGCAAAAAAAGGGCGGGCCCAACTAATGAAAAACTGTTTTTT. This chain joins TRBV12-3 or TRBV12-4 and TRBJ1-4; no clear D. This CDR3 region has 16 residues. V was shortened by 7 bases and J by 0 bases, with 15 bases between the two germline ends.

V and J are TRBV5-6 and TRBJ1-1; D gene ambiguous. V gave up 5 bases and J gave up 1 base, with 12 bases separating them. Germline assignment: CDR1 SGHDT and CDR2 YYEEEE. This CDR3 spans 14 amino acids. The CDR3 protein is CASRGMGGNTEAFF. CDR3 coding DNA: TGTGCCAGCAGAGGAATGGGCGGGAACACTGAAGCTTTCTTT.

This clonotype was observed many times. The CDR3 region has the DNA TGTGCCAGCAGCCAAGATGGGGGCGGGGTGGGAGATTCACCCCTCCACTTT. As protein: CASSQDGGGVGDSPLHF. V gene TRBV4-2 combines with J gene TRBJ1-6; a possible D gene is TRBD1 (6 bases). Germline V gene lookup returns CDR1 LGHNA and CDR2 YNFKEQ. Trimming took off 0 bases at V and 8 bases at J, with 17 bases between the two ends. This CDR3 contains 17 residues.

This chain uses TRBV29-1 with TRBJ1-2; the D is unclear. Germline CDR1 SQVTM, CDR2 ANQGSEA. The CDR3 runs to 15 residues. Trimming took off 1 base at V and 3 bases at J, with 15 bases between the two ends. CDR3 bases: TGCAGCGTTGAAGCTGCGGGTAACGCGGACTATGGCTACACCTTC. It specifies CSVEAAGNADYGYTF.

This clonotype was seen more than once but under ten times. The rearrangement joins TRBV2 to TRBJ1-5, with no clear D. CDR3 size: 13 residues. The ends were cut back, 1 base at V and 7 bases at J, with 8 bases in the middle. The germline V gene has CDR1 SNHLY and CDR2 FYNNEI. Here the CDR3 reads CASSEEVRQPQHF. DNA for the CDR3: TGTGCCAGCAGTGAAGAGGTGAGGCAGCCCCAGCATTTT.

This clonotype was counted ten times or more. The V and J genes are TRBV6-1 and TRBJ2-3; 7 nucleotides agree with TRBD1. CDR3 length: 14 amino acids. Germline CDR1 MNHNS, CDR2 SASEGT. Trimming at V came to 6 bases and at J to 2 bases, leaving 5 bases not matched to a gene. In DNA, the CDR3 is TGTGCCAGCAGCCCTACAGGGGACACAGATACGCAGTATTTT. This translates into CASSPTGDTDTQYF.

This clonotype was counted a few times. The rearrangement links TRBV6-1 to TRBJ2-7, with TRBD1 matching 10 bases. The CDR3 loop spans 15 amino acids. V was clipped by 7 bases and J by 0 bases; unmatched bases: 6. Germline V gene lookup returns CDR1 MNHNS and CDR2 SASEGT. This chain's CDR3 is CASKRDRGVSYEQYF. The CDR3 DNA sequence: TGTGCCAGCAAGAGGGACAGGGGAGTCTCCTACGAGCAGTACTTC.

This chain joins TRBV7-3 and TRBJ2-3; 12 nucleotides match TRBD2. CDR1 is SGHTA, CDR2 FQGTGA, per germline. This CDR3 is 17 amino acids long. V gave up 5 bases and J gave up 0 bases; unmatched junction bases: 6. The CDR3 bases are TGTGCCAGCAGCGGTATAACTAGCGGGGGGAGCACAGATACGCAGTATTTT. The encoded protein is CASSGITSGGSTDTQYF.

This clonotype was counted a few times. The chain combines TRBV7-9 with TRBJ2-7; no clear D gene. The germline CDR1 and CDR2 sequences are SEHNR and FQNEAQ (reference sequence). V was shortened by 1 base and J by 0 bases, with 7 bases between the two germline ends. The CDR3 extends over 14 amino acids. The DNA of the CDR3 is TGTGCCAGCAGCTTAGTCGTCAACTCCTACGAGCAGTACGTC. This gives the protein CASSLVVNSYEQYV.

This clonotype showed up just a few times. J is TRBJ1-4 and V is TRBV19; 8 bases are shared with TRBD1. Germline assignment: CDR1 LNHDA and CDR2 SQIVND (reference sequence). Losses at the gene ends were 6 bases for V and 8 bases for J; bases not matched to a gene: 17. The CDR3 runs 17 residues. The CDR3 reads CASRPPVQGATGEKLFF. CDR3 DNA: TGTGCCAGTAGACCCCCCGTCCAGGGGGCGACGGGAGAAAAACTGTTTTTT.

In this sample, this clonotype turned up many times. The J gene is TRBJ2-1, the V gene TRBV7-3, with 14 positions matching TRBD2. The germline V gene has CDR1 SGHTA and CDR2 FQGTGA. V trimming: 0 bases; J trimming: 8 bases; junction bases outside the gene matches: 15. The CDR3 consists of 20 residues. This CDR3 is CASSLTMGLAGEGMGDEQFF. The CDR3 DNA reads TGTGCCAGCAGCTTAACCATGGGACTAGCGGGGGAGGGCATGGGAGATGAGCAGTTCTTC.